These 27 T cell receptor beta chains originate from one sample sequenced in a study of long-term antiretroviral therapy in people with HIV (dated by TCRdb to 2021 to 2024). Sequencing of the TRB variable region was done with the immunoSEQ hsTCRB v3.0 assay at survey level resolution. Here the immuneACCESS table is served through TCRdb, limited to in-frame sequences with V and J called. Missing clones are a known gap in these copies; in checked studies unresolved V genes cover under half, and the rest lacks a known reason. In this sample the table shows 20,000 to 25,000 clones, approximately 73% of which occur a single time. The ten largest clones capture around 4.8% of the sample. The material sequenced was unsorted PBMCs, taken 0.5 years after starting antiretroviral therapy. The receptors were gathered from a woman aged 35 to 49 with HIV.

The chain has TRBV19 and TRBJ1-3; the D is unclear. Between the trimmed V and J ends, which lost 6 bases and 0 bases, there was a span of 12 bases. This CDR3 has 15 amino acids. The germline V gene encodes CDR1 LNHDA and CDR2 SQIVND (reference sequence). CDR3 DNA sequence: TGTGCCAGTAGCCTCAGCCTTTACTCTGGAAACACCATATATTTT. This encodes CASSLSLYSGNTIYF. Supplemented by reference TRBV19 and TRBJ1-3, the full variable domain reads DGGITQSPKYLFRKEGQNVTLSCEQNLNHDAMYWYRQDPGQGLRLIYYSQIVNDFQKGDIAEGYSVSREKKESFPLTVTSAQKNPTAFYLCASSLSLYSGNTIYFGEGSWLTVV.

The chain has TRBV14 and TRBJ2-6; D gene uncertain. Germline V gene lookup returns CDR1 SGHDN and CDR2 FVKESK. The CDR3 is 15 residues long. V was trimmed by 0 bases and J by 0 bases, leaving 3 bases between them. CDR3 nucleotides: TGTGCCAGCAGCCAAGAAAACTCTGGGGCCAACGTCCTGACTTTC. Translating it yields CASSQENSGANVLTF. The full variable domain, rest sourced from reference TRBV14 and TRBJ2-6, is EAGVTQFPSHSVIEKGQTVTLRCDPISGHDNLYWYRRVMGKEIKFLLHFVKESKQDESGMPNNRFLAERTGGTYSTLKVQPAELEDSGVYFCASSQENSGANVLTFGAGSRLTVL.

The V gene is TRBV5-5, the J gene TRBJ2-7, with TRBD1 matching over 8 bases. V lost 0 bases to trimming and J lost 0 bases; unmatched junction nucleotides: 2. Germline-derived CDR1 and CDR2 are SGHKS and YYEKEE (reference sequence). The length of the CDR3 is 15 residues. CDR3 loop: CASSLGQGLSYEQYF. The CDR3, as DNA: TGTGCCAGCAGCTTGGGACAGGGGCTCTCCTACGAGCAGTACTTC.

This clone was seen a handful of times. The gene calls are TRBV19 and TRBJ1-3; D not certain. The CDR3 covers 15 residues. Germline values: CDR1 LNHDA, CDR2 SQIVND (reference sequence). Trimming took off 2 bases at V and 0 bases at J, with 8 bases between the two ends. The CDR3 coding sequence is TGTGCCAGTAGTATATCGGGTCTCTCTGGAAACACCATATATTTT. Its protein product is CASSISGLSGNTIYF.

The CDR3 protein is CASSTNRVTEAFF. The CDR3 DNA reads TGTGCCAGCAGTACTAACAGGGTTACTGAAGCTTTCTTT. This chain joins TRBV6-5 and TRBJ1-1, with D perhaps matching TRBD1 (6 bases). The CDR3 contains 13 residues. V gave up 5 bases and J gave up 5 bases, with 12 bases separating them. Germline V CDR1 and CDR2: MNHEY, SVGAGI.

This clone turned up a few times. The chain links TRBV30 to TRBJ2-1; 11 nucleotides agree with TRBD2. CDR1 GTSNPN and CDR2 SVGIG come from the germline V gene (reference sequence). V lost 4 bases to trimming and J lost 6 bases; unmatched junction nucleotides: 14. This CDR3 comprises 17 residues. The CDR3 is CAWTLAGGLLRGNEQFF. The CDR3 region has the DNA TGTGCCTGGACCCTAGCGGGGGGCCTTTTAAGGGGCAATGAGCAGTTCTTC.

The chain employs TRBV9 and TRBJ1-2; no clear D. Trimming pared 0 bases from V and 7 bases from J, leaving 13 bases between. Germline CDR1 is SGDLS and CDR2 is YYNGEE. The CDR3 has 14 residues. CDR3 region: CASSVVEGPGGYTF. CDR3 nucleotide sequence: TGTGCCAGCAGCGTAGTTGAGGGCCCGGGTGGCTACACCTTC.

The chain combines TRBV18 with TRBJ1-1; 11 bases are shared with TRBD1. Germline CDR1 and CDR2: KGHSH and LQKENI. V lost 3 bases and J lost 1; bases outside the gene matches: 1. This CDR3 has 15 amino acids. CDR3 DNA sequence: TGTGCCAGCTCACCGGGACAGGGGGGGAACACTGAAGCTTTCTTT. The encoded protein is CASSPGQGGNTEAFF.

The chain combines TRBV2 with TRBJ1-3; unclear D gene. Germline values: CDR1 SNHLY, CDR2 FYNNEI. V shed 11 bases and J shed 0 bases, with 11 bases lying between them. The CDR3 has 13 amino acids. The CDR3 nucleotides read TGTGCCGGAAAGGTCCACTCTGGAAACACCATATATTTT. It translates to CAGKVHSGNTIYF.

The gene calls are TRBV6-1 and TRBJ1-6, with unresolved D. The CDR3 consists of 13 residues. Germline V lookup: CDR1 MNHNS, CDR2 SASEGT. Trimming removed 7 bases from V and 5 bases from J, with 9 bases in between. The CDR3: CASNRGNNSPLHF. In nucleotides, the CDR3 is TGTGCCAGCAACCGCGGGAATAATTCACCCCTCCACTTT.

The V gene is TRBV7-8, the J gene TRBJ2-7; perhaps TRBD1 as D (5 bases). Germline V gene data show CDR1 as SGHVS and CDR2 as FQNEAQ. V was pared by 5 bases and J by 6 bases, with 11 bases between. This CDR3 comprises 12 residues. CDR3 sequence (DNA): TGTGCCAGCAGCGTCTCAGGGTTCGAGCAGTACTTC. It yields the protein CASSVSGFEQYF.

This clone was recorded once. This sequence joins TRBV7-6 and TRBJ2-3; D is perhaps TRBD2 (6 bases). This CDR3 is 17 amino acids long. CDR1 SGHVS and CDR2 FNYEAQ come from the germline V gene. V was pared by 1 base and J by 0 bases, with 14 bases between. CDR3 amino acids: CASSLVGGLSSTDTQYF. CDR3 DNA: TGTGCCAGCAGCTTAGTGGGGGGACTTTCGAGCACAGATACGCAGTATTTT. Filled out from reference TRBV7-6 and TRBJ2-3, the complete variable domain reads GAGVSQSPRYKVTKRGQDVALRCDPISGHVSLYWYRQALGQGPEFLTYFNYEAQQDKSGLPNDRFSAERPEGSISTLTIQRTEQRDSAMYRCASSLVGGLSSTDTQYFGPGTRLTVL.

The chain couples TRBV5-4 to TRBJ2-7; tentative D call: TRBD1 (6 bases). The CDR3 is made up of 14 amino acids. With 2 bases removed from V and 6 bases from J, the gap between germline ends came to 15 bases. Germline V gene lookup returns CDR1 SGHNT and CDR2 YYREEE (reference sequence). This CDR3 reads CASSFGTSAPEQYF. CDR3 DNA: TGTGCCAGCAGCTTCGGGACATCAGCCCCCGAGCAGTACTTC.

The CDR3, as DNA: TGTGCCAGCAGCTTAGTGGCCGGTCCGGGGACTGAAGCTTTCTTT. This sequence encodes CASSLVAGPGTEAFF. The chain joins TRBV7-2 to TRBJ1-1; D is ambiguous. Trimming cost V 1 base and J 5 bases, with 14 bases left between them. There are 15 residues in the CDR3. Germline CDR1 and CDR2: SGHTA and FQGNSA.

This chain uses TRBV13 with TRBJ1-4; D is unresolved. The CDR3 has 14 amino acids. Germline V CDR1 and CDR2: PRHDT, FYEKMQ (reference sequence). V gave up 5 bases and J gave up 7 bases, with 14 bases separating them. The DNA of the CDR3 is TGTGCCAGCAGCACACGGACGGGCCCTGAAAAACTGTTTTTT. Translated: CASSTRTGPEKLFF.

The chain joins TRBV30 to TRBJ1-2; 7 positions agree with TRBD1. From germline, CDR1 is GTSNPN and CDR2 SVGIG (reference sequence). Unmatched junction bases numbered 2, after V lost 1 base and J lost 9 bases. The CDR3 is 11 residues long. The CDR3 bases are TGTGCCTGGAGTGAGGGGGCCCGCTACACCTTC. It specifies CAWSEGARYTF. Based on the CDR3 plus reference TRBV30 and TRBJ1-2, the full variable domain is SQTIHQWPATLVQPVGSPLSLECTVEGTSNPNLYWYRQAAGRGLQLLFYSVGIGQISSEVPQNLSASRPQDRQFILSSKKLLLSDSGFYLCAWSEGARYTFGSGTRLTVV.

Here the CDR3 reads CASSLTRDRGPPEEAFF. In DNA form, the CDR3 reads TGTGCCAGCAGCCTCACGCGGGACAGGGGCCCGCCAGAGGAAGCTTTCTTT. The chain employs TRBV28 and TRBJ1-1, with 10 bases identical to TRBD1. Germline CDR1 is MDHEN and CDR2 is SYDVKM. The CDR3 has 17 amino acids. The V gene end was trimmed by 6 bases and the J gene end by 8 bases; junction bases not matched to a gene: 18.

V usage is TRBV30 and J usage is TRBJ2-1; possible D gene TRBD1, 6 bases. The V end lost 3 bases, the J end lost 8 bases, and 20 bases lay between the germline ends. The CDR3 loop spans 15 amino acids. Germline CDR1 GTSNPN, CDR2 SVGIG (reference sequence). CDR3 region: CAWSLVEGGRDEQFF. The CDR3 DNA reads TGTGCCTGGAGCCTCGTTGAAGGGGGACGGGATGAGCAGTTCTTC.

V and J are TRBV7-2 and TRBJ1-2; D remains unclear. Germline CDR1 reads SGHTA; CDR2 reads FQGNSA. The CDR3 covers 14 residues. The germline V and J ends were trimmed by 1 base and 4 bases, with 10 bases remaining between them. CDR3 region: CASSLGVGSYGYTF. The CDR3 nucleotides are TGTGCCAGCAGCTTAGGCGTAGGAAGCTATGGCTACACCTTC.

J is TRBJ2-5 and V is TRBV25-1; perhaps TRBD1 as D (6 bases). The CDR3 extends over 16 amino acids. The germline V and J ends were trimmed by 5 bases and 5 bases, with 21 bases remaining between them. Looked up from germline, CDR1 is MGHDK and CDR2 is SYGVNS. The CDR3 here is CASSQSGQSKAETQYF. The DNA for the CDR3 is TGTGCCAGCAGTCAAAGCGGACAGAGTAAAGCGGAGACCCAGTACTTC.

The gene calls are TRBV19 and TRBJ2-7; D remains ambiguous. CDR3 length equals 13 residues. V dropped 9 bases and J dropped 2 bases, with 14 bases sitting between them. Germline V CDR1 and CDR2: LNHDA, SQIVND (reference sequence). This chain's CDR3 is CASLDPNAYEQYF. In DNA, the CDR3 is TGTGCCAGCCTAGATCCGAATGCCTACGAGCAGTACTTC.

This rearrangement joins TRBV5-1 to TRBJ2-7; 7 nucleotides align to TRBD1. CDR1 SGHRS and CDR2 YFSETQ come from the germline V gene. J gave up 5 bases and V 2 bases, and 10 bases lay outside the gene matches. CDR3 length: 15 residues. The CDR3 DNA follows: TGCGCCAGCAGCTTAGGGTCAGGGGGTTATGACGAGCAGTACTTC. It codes for CASSLGSGGYDEQYF.

CDR3: CASSLNNQPQHF. CDR3 DNA sequence: TGTGCCAGCAGTTTAAATAATCAGCCCCAGCATTTT. The chain links TRBV28 to TRBJ1-5; D call uncertain. Germline V gene data show CDR1 as MDHEN and CDR2 as SYDVKM. V was clipped by 2 bases and J by 4 bases, with 3 bases between them. The CDR3 is 12 amino acids.

CDR3 protein: CASSEDILVGYTF. The CDR3 DNA sequence: TGTGCCAGCAGTGAGGACATCCTAGTCGGCTACACCTTC. This chain uses TRBV6-5 with TRBJ1-2; possibly TRBD1 for D (5 bases). Germline CDR1 and CDR2: MNHEY and SVGAGI. This CDR3 comprises 13 residues. Trimming left V 5 bases short and J 8 bases short, with 15 bases between.

This clone was counted between two and nine times. Here the CDR3 DNA reads TGTGCCAGCAGTAAAACAGGGTTTGGCAATCAGCCCCAGCATTTT. Translation gives CASSKTGFGNQPQHF. The chain is built from TRBV27 and TRBJ1-5; weak D call: TRBD1 (6 bases). Trimming removed 5 bases from V and 2 bases from J, with 13 bases in between. Per germline, CDR1 MNHEY and CDR2 SMNVEV (reference sequence). The CDR3 is 15 amino acids.

This clone has more than one count but fewer than ten. V gene TRBV4-2 combines with J gene TRBJ2-7; 7 nucleotides match TRBD1. This CDR3 contains 13 residues. Germline V gene lookup returns CDR1 LGHNA and CDR2 YNFKEQ. The V segment lost 0 bases and the J segment 6 bases; nucleotides outside the gene matches: 2. CDR3 DNA: TGTGCCAGCAGCCAAGAGGGACAGCCCGAGCAGTACTTC. Its protein is CASSQEGQPEQYF.

V usage is TRBV29-1 and J usage is TRBJ2-7; tentative D call: TRBD1 (6 bases). The CDR3 consists of 16 residues. With 3 bases removed from V and 0 bases from J, the gap between germline ends came to 18 bases. CDR1 and CDR2 from the germline V gene are SQVTM and ANQGSEA. In DNA form, the CDR3 reads TGCAGCGTTGAGTCTGCGACAGGATTTACCTCCTACGAGCAGTACTTC. Its protein is CSVESATGFTSYEQYF.